A selection of T cell receptor beta chains follows, all from one sample in a study of OX40 agonist ivuxolimab in advanced cancers. Some clones are missing from TCRdb's copy, which holds only in-frame ones; the method was immunoSEQ multiplex PCR. Of about 54,000 clones listed, over 75% are singletons. The sequencing used CD4+ or CD8+ T cells sorted from blood, collected in a trial of the OX40 agonist ivuxolimab. All receptors come from an adult with an advanced solid tumor such as melanoma, head and neck, liver or kidney cancer. Each CDR3 is given with its conserved first and last residue. Fields, in order: J gene, V gene, D gene, clone size, CDR3 protein, CDR3 DNA. The D gene is left open where the match is weak. Rows give clone size only sometimes, using once, few, many, or a class for an expanded clone.

TRBJ2-7	TRBV6-5	NA	NA	CASSYRGGGYEQYF	TGTGCCAGCAGTTACCGAGGGGGGGGCTACGAGCAGTACTTC
TRBJ2-1	TRBV18	NA	NA	CASSPLRSGGGRLLNEQFF	TGTGCCAGCTCACCGCTGAGGTCCGGGGGCGGGCGGCTCCTCAATGAGCAGTTCTTC
TRBJ2-7	TRBV6-6	NA	NA	CASNPPGPTEQYF	TGTGCCAGCAACCCCCCGGGACCCACTGAGCAGTACTTC
TRBJ1-1	TRBV11-2	NA	NA	CASSLVGGLAEAFF	TGTGCCAGCAGCTTAGTGGGGGGTTTGGCTGAAGCTTTCTTT
TRBJ1-5	TRBV5-1	NA	once	CASSLDGGGQPQHF	TGCGCCAGCAGCTTGGATGGGGGCGGTCAGCCCCAGCATTTT
TRBJ2-5	TRBV30	TRBD1	NA	CALTGGETQYF	TGTGCCTTGACAGGGGGTGAGACCCAGTACTTC
TRBJ2-4	TRBV5-6	NA	NA	CASSQSLVKNIQYF	TGTGCCAGCAGCCAATCGCTTGTCAAAAACATTCAGTACTTC
TRBJ1-5	TRBV6-5	TRBD1	NA	CASSPDRDRNQPQHF	TGTGCCAGCAGTCCAGACAGGGATAGAAATCAGCCCCAGCATTTT
TRBJ2-7	TRBV28	TRBD1	NA	CASSTPPPGGEQYF	TGTGCCAGCAGTACACCGCCCCCAGGGGGCGAGCAGTACTTC
TRBJ1-1	TRBV6-5	TRBD1	NA	CASSTQTGGDPGAFF	TGTGCCAGCAGTACCCAAACAGGGGGCGACCCCGGGGCTTTCTTT
TRBJ2-7	TRBV7-9	TRBD1	once	CASSPGTGGYEQYF	TGTGCCAGCAGCCCCGGGACAGGGGGCTACGAGCAGTACTTC
TRBJ2-7	TRBV5-5	TRBD2	once	CASSLPGTSGAYEQYF	TGTGCCAGCAGCTTACCCGGGACTAGCGGGGCCTACGAGCAGTACTTC
TRBJ1-1	TRBV30	TRBD1	NA	CAWSPFGQGDTEAFF	TGTGCCTGGAGTCCTTTCGGACAGGGGGACACTGAAGCTTTCTTT
TRBJ1-3	TRBV2	NA	NA	CASSEEVQATIYF	TGTGCCAGCAGTGAAGAGGTACAGGCCACCATATATTTT
TRBJ2-7	TRBV5-1	TRBD1	NA	CASSFLQGAVEQYF	TGCGCCAGCAGCTTCCTGCAGGGGGCAGTCGAGCAGTACTTC
TRBJ2-3	TRBV5-6	NA	NA	CASSLVVGGNTDTQYF	TGTGCCAGCAGCTTGGTGGTGGGCGGGAACACAGATACGCAGTATTTT
TRBJ1-3	TRBV30	NA	once	CAWSLDSGNTIYF	TGTGCCTGGAGCTTGGACTCTGGAAACACCATATATTTT
TRBJ2-1	TRBV19	NA	NA	CASSIPDRSYNEQFF	TGTGCCAGTAGTATCCCGGACAGATCGTACAATGAGCAGTTCTTC
TRBJ2-4	TRBV6-4	NA	NA	CASTRTKAPAKNIQYF	TGTGCCAGCACACGTACCAAAGCCCCGGCCAAAAACATTCAGTACTTC
TRBJ2-2	TRBV5-1	TRBD2	NA	CASSLPGLAGVPGELFF	TGCGCCAGCAGCTTACCGGGACTAGCGGGAGTCCCCGGGGAGCTGTTTTTT
TRBJ1-1	TRBV6-1	NA	once	CASSGGRWGGWAFF	TGTGCCAGCAGTGGGGGGCGGTGGGGCGGCTGGGCTTTCTTT
TRBJ2-3	TRBV14	NA	NA	CASSRRGEQYF	TGTGCCAGCAGCAGACGGGGTGAGCAGTATTTT
TRBJ1-3	TRBV28	TRBD1	few	CASSVRGLNGNTIYF	TGTGCCAGCAGTGTCAGGGGGCTTAATGGAAACACCATATATTTT
TRBJ1-1	TRBV18	TRBD1	NA	CASSDRGGAEAFF	TGTGCCAGCTCTGACAGGGGAGGGGCTGAAGCTTTCTTT
TRBJ1-3	TRBV7-2	TRBD1	NA	CASSSGTGWDTIYF	TGTGCCAGCAGCTCCGGGACAGGCTGGGACACCATATATTTT
TRBJ2-3	TRBV19	TRBD2	few	CASSRAGGSTDTQYF	TGTGCCAGTAGTCGAGCGGGAGGGAGCACAGATACGCAGTATTTT
TRBJ1-4	TRBV6-5	NA	once	CASTEGATNEKLFF	TGTGCCAGCACAGAGGGGGCAACTAATGAAAAACTGTTTTTT
TRBJ1-2	TRBV30	NA	NA	CAWSVTSDGGYTF	TGTGCCTGGAGTGTTACCTCGGACGGGGGCTACACCTTC
TRBJ2-1	TRBV27	TRBD2	NA	CASSLREGWGQFF	TGTGCCAGCAGTTTAAGGGAGGGGTGGGGGCAGTTCTTC
TRBJ2-3	TRBV28	NA	NA	CASRSQGVGTDTQYF	TGTGCCAGCAGATCCCAGGGAGTTGGCACAGATACGCAGTATTTT
TRBJ2-5	TRBV28	TRBD1	NA	CASSLDRVGTETQYF	TGTGCCAGCAGTTTAGACAGGGTGGGAACAGAGACCCAGTACTTC
TRBJ2-7	TRBV5-4	TRBD1	NA	CASSHQGQGAHEQYF	TGTGCCAGCAGCCACCAAGGACAGGGGGCTCACGAGCAGTACTTC
TRBJ2-1	TRBV4-1	TRBD2	once	CASSRLAGVYNEQFF	TGCGCCAGCAGCCGGCTAGCGGGAGTGTACAATGAGCAGTTCTTC
TRBJ2-5	TRBV6-1	TRBD2	NA	CASSEFQGLGETQYF	TGTGCCAGCAGTGAATTCCAGGGACTAGGAGAGACCCAGTACTTC